Many counts were recorded for the clone carrying this TCR beta chain. Germline V gene data show CDR1 as SGHVS and CDR2 as FNYEAQ. The CDR3 is 16 residues long. V shed 0 bases and J 10 bases; nucleotides not matched to a gene: 9. This specimen comes from a study of T cells in Graves' hyperthyroidism and ophthalmopathy. TCR beta CDR3 regions were amplified from RNA. Researchers ran a first-round RT-PCR on the TCR CDR3 using the HTBI primer set. TCRdb called the multiplex PCR reads again in MiXCR, with one record for every CDR3 protein. The table has some 770,000 distinct CDR3 sequences, around 15% seen once; the top ten hold approximately 8.4%. Researchers defined stable Graves' hyperthyroidism as no ophthalmopathy progression within 18 months. The study excluded patients with uncontrolled infection, other autoimmune disease, pregnancy or lactation. The PBMCs studied were ones that came from 8.5 to 10 ml fresh peripheral blood.

V gene TRBV7-6 combines with J gene TRBJ1-6; 7 bases align to TRBD1. Material for sequencing was blood. The receptor comes from a young man with Graves' hyperthyroidism. CDR3 DNA sequence: TGTGCCAGCAGCTTAGCCCCGACAGGGATTGGATCACCCCTCCACTTT. Amino acid sequence: CASSLAPTGIGSPLHF.